These 21 T cell receptor beta chains share one sample of origin, sequenced in a study of shared clonotypes between healthy human individuals. Measured with immunoSEQ multiplex PCR; TCRdb has only the in-frame clones, and not every one. The sample shows roughly 2.1 million clones, about 93% of them seen only once. Cells designated naive CD8 were CD45RO-negative and were positively selected for CCR7, with terminally differentiated effector memory CD45RA+ cells excluded. Sequenced: naive CD8+ T cells from PBMCs. All receptors derive from a man aged 18 to 30 in good health. Some clones in this sample may be carry-over from other donors' samples.

The chain employs TRBV6-5 and TRBJ2-1, with a tentative D call TRBD2 (6 bases). Trimming shortened V by 6 bases and J by 7 bases, and 16 bases separated the two germline ends. Germline V gene lookup returns CDR1 MNHEY and CDR2 SVGAGI. The CDR3 sequence is 14 residues long. Here the CDR3 reads CASRVLAFSNEQFF. As DNA, the CDR3 is TGTGCCAGCAGGGTACTAGCCTTCTCTAATGAGCAGTTCTTC.

This chain joins TRBV28 and TRBJ1-6; no clear D gene. The ends were cut back, 4 bases at V and 5 bases at J, with 18 bases in the middle. This CDR3 has 17 amino acids. Germline assignment: CDR1 MDHEN and CDR2 SYDVKM. CDR3 residues: CASSSRRRGLNNSPLHF. The CDR3 region has the DNA TGTGCCAGCAGTTCCCGTCGTCGAGGCCTCAATAATTCACCCCTCCACTTT.

The J gene is TRBJ2-7, the V gene TRBV4-1; no definite D call. Looked up from germline, CDR1 is MGHRA and CDR2 is YSYEKL. The CDR3 sequence is 12 residues long. Trimming took off 2 bases at V and 2 bases at J, with 4 bases between the two ends. The CDR3 sequence: CASSQHPYEQYF. The DNA for the CDR3 is TGCGCCAGCAGCCAACACCCCTACGAGCAGTACTTC.

The chain is built from TRBV5-1 and TRBJ2-3; a possible D gene is TRBD2 (6 bases). Germline-derived CDR1 and CDR2 are SGHRS and YFSETQ. V was shortened by 4 bases and J by 4 bases, with 10 bases between the two germline ends. The CDR3 covers 13 residues. The CDR3 protein is CASSRDLADTQYF. The CDR3 nucleotides are TGCGCCAGCAGCCGGGACTTAGCAGATACGCAGTATTTT.

V is TRBV7-9 and J is TRBJ1-4; D remains ambiguous. From germline, CDR1 is SEHNR and CDR2 FQNEAQ (reference sequence). The CDR3 is made up of 18 amino acids. V was clipped by 4 bases and J by 8 bases, with 26 bases between them. CDR3 protein: CASSSNEIISPGYEKLFF. The CDR3 nucleotides are TGTGCCAGCAGCTCCAACGAGATCATTTCTCCGGGATACGAAAAACTGTTTTTT. Full variable domain (outside the CDR3, taken from reference TRBV7-9 and TRBJ1-4): DTGVSQNPRHKITKRGQNVTFRCDPISEHNRLYWYRQTLGQGPEFLTYFQNEAQLEKSRLLSDRFSAERPKGSFSTLEIQRTEQGDSAMYLCASSSNEIISPGYEKLFFGSGTQLSVL.

This sequence joins TRBV30 and TRBJ1-1, with unresolved D. Germline V lookup: CDR1 GTSNPN, CDR2 SVGIG (reference sequence). V was cut by 5 bases and J by 1 base, with 14 bases left in between. The CDR3 runs 14 residues. The CDR3 reads CAWFRSAPNTEAFF. The CDR3 DNA reads as TGTGCCTGGTTCAGGTCTGCGCCGAACACTGAAGCTTTCTTT.

The chain combines TRBV28 with TRBJ1-3; TRBD1 aligns across 7 bases. From germline, CDR1 is MDHEN and CDR2 SYDVKM. V dropped 7 bases and J dropped 2; count of bases not matched to a gene: 5. The CDR3 has 14 residues. CDR3 region: CASTTGVPGNTIYF. CDR3 nucleotide sequence: TGTGCCAGCACCACAGGGGTTCCTGGAAACACCATATATTTT.

DNA for the CDR3: TGTGCCAGCAGCTCATCCCGGGCTCGGAGCGGGGAGCTGTTTTTT. This sequence encodes CASSSSRARSGELFF. The chain uses TRBV7-9 and TRBJ2-2; D not resolved. Trimming shortened V by 4 bases and J by 7 bases, and 16 bases separated the two germline ends. Germline V CDR1 and CDR2: SEHNR, FQNEAQ (reference sequence). The CDR3 is made up of 15 amino acids.

Only one count was recorded for this clone. The chain is built from TRBV28 and TRBJ2-7; D might be TRBD1 (6 bases). V was cut by 1 base and J by 4 bases, with 14 bases left in between. Germline-derived CDR1 and CDR2 are MDHEN and SYDVKM. This CDR3 is 15 amino acids long. The CDR3 here is CASSLYRAQGYEQYF. The CDR3, as DNA: TGTGCCAGCAGTTTATACCGCGCACAGGGTTACGAGCAGTACTTC.

This chain links TRBV7-2 with TRBJ2-1; D is uncertain. The germline V and J ends were trimmed by 6 bases and 7 bases, with 7 bases remaining between them. This CDR3 is 11 amino acids long. CDR1 and CDR2 (germline): SGHTA, FQGNSA. The CDR3 region has the DNA TGTGCCAGCAGAGCCGGAAATGAGCAGTTCTTC. Amino acid sequence: CASRAGNEQFF.

The genes are TRBV30 and TRBJ2-2; D is perhaps TRBD1 (6 bases). There are 14 residues in the CDR3. Per the germline V gene, CDR1 is GTSNPN and CDR2 is SVGIG (reference sequence). V was trimmed by 5 bases and J by 1 base, leaving 11 bases between them. Here the CDR3 DNA reads TGTGCCTGGGACAGGACCGTGAACACCGGGGAGCTGTTTTTT. Protein sequence: CAWDRTVNTGELFF.

The gene calls are TRBV4-2 and TRBJ2-7; TRBD1 matches at 7 bases. The V and J ends lost 4 bases and 5 bases, in that order; junction bases with no gene match: 8. The CDR3 runs to 14 residues. The germline CDR1 and CDR2 sequences are LGHNA and YNFKEQ. Here the CDR3 DNA reads TGTGCCAGCAGCCCCGGACAGGCGGTCCACGAGCAGTACTTC. This translates into CASSPGQAVHEQYF.

V gene TRBV5-3 combines with J gene TRBJ2-1; D might be TRBD1 (5 bases). TRBV5-3 is classed as an ORF, of uncertain function. V was shortened by 4 bases and J by 6 bases, with 17 bases between the two germline ends. CDR3 size: 15 residues. CDR3 in DNA: TGTGCCAGAAGCCCACTTCGGACATGCCCCAATGAGCAGTTCTTC. This encodes CARSPLRTCPNEQFF.

V gene TRBV27 combines with J gene TRBJ2-7; 8 positions agree with TRBD2. CDR3 length: 16 residues. From germline, CDR1 is MNHEY and CDR2 SMNVEV (reference sequence). V was pared by 5 bases and J by 4 bases, with 13 bases of the junction left unmatched. In nucleotides, the CDR3 is TGTGCCAGCAGTCCATCAGCCGGGACTAGGGGATACGAGCAGTACTTC. It is translated as CASSPSAGTRGYEQYF.

Concerning this clone itself: Within the sample, other DNA sequences also encode this same CDR3. The V gene is TRBV7-9, the J gene TRBJ2-7; TRBD1 might be the D (5 bases). The V end was cut by 5 bases, the J end by 4 bases, with 6 bases between. Looked up from germline, CDR1 is SEHNR and CDR2 is FQNEAQ (reference sequence). The CDR3 sequence is 11 residues long. The CDR3 reads CASSGAYEQYF. CDR3 DNA sequence: TGTGCCAGCAGCGGGGCGTACGAGCAGTACTTC.

This sequence joins TRBV7-2 and TRBJ2-1, with D possibly TRBD2 on 5 matching bases. The germline V gene has CDR1 SGHTA and CDR2 FQGNSA. This CDR3 spans 15 amino acids. Deletions cut 5 bases from V and 1 base from J, with 12 bases between. The CDR3 loop is CASSPEGWSYNEQFF. Written as DNA, the CDR3 is TGTGCCAGCAGCCCAGAGGGATGGTCCTACAATGAGCAGTTCTTC.

Only a few counts were recorded for this clone. The genes are TRBV4-2 and TRBJ1-2, with a weak D call TRBD1 (5 bases). The CDR3 covers 16 residues. Per the germline V gene, CDR1 is LGHNA and CDR2 is YNFKEQ. Trimming stripped 3 bases from V and 1 base from J, with 15 bases between. CDR3 region: CASSQTRRGDNYGYTF. The CDR3, as DNA: TGTGCCAGCAGCCAGACCCGAAGGGGCGATAACTATGGCTACACCTTC.

The chain uses TRBV7-9 and TRBJ2-1; D is possibly TRBD2 (7 bases). This CDR3 spans 15 amino acids. Trimming cost V 1 base and J 7 bases, with 14 bases left between them. CDR1 is SEHNR and CDR2 is FQNEAQ in the germline V gene (reference sequence). The DNA of the CDR3 is TGTGCCAGCAGCTTAGAGGGAGGGGGGCTTAATGAGCAGTTCTTC. Its protein is CASSLEGGGLNEQFF.

J is TRBJ2-7 and V is TRBV29-1; 7 bases match TRBD2. The germline gives CDR1 SQVTM, CDR2 ANQGSEA. The J segment lost 0 bases and the V segment lost 6 bases, leaving 11 bases of the junction unmatched. This CDR3 has 15 residues. CDR3 residues: CSVPIHLADSYEQYF. The CDR3 DNA follows: TGCAGCGTCCCCATCCATCTAGCGGACTCCTACGAGCAGTACTTC.

CDR3 DNA sequence: TGTGCCAGCAGCTTCAACAGGGTTTCTGAAGCTTTCTTT. Protein product: CASSFNRVSEAFF. The chain is built from TRBV27 and TRBJ1-1, with D perhaps TRBD1 (6 bases). V was cut by 6 bases and J by 6 bases, with 14 bases left in between. CDR3 length: 13 residues. The germline V gene has CDR1 MNHEY and CDR2 SMNVEV (reference sequence).

This chain connects TRBV10-3 to TRBJ2-7; 11 bases are shared with TRBD2. This CDR3 region has 15 residues. Per the germline V gene, CDR1 is ENHRY and CDR2 is SYGVKD. The V gene end was trimmed by 4 bases and the J gene end by 2 bases; junction bases not matched to a gene: 4. The CDR3 nucleotides are TGTGCCATCAGTGGCGGGACTAGCGGACCCTACGAGCAGTACTTC. Translating gives CAISGGTSGPYEQYF.